A single sample gave rise to the 23 T cell receptor beta chains below, sequenced in a study of cytomegalovirus exposure and HLA in healthy donors. In the PCR, 60 Vbeta and 13 Jbeta primers were used. The repertoire was sequenced with immunoSEQ multiplex PCR; TCRdb's copy has only in-frame clones and lacks some. This sample carries tens of thousands of clones, roughly 83% of them seen once, and the ten largest clones take more than 1.5%. Input material: PBMCs. The source is a human donor in good health.

This clone was observed a few times. The chain carries TRBV11-2 and TRBJ1-1; no definite D call. Trimming took 0 bases from V and 5 from J, leaving 7 bases between them. This CDR3 comprises 13 residues. Germline V lookup: CDR1 SGHAT, CDR2 FQNNGV. The CDR3 DNA is TGTGCCAGCAGCTTAGATGTCCAAACTGAAGCTTTCTTT. Residues: CASSLDVQTEAFF.

This chain joins TRBV5-1 and TRBJ1-1; maybe TRBD1 (5 bases). V was cut by 4 bases and J by 0 bases, with 10 bases left in between. CDR1 is SGHRS and CDR2 is YFSETQ in the germline V gene. This CDR3 spans 14 amino acids. The CDR3 region is CASSPRDLNTEAFF. DNA for the CDR3: TGCGCCAGCAGCCCCAGGGATCTGAACACTGAAGCTTTCTTT.

The chain carries TRBV28 and TRBJ1-6, with 7 positions matching TRBD1. CDR1 and CDR2 from the germline V gene are MDHEN and SYDVKM. The J segment lost 8 bases and the V segment lost 4 bases, leaving 2 bases of the junction unmatched. The CDR3 extends over 13 amino acids. The CDR3 is CASSSDRDSPLHF. CDR3 nucleotide sequence: TGTGCCAGCAGTTCTGACAGGGATTCACCCCTCCACTTT.

The V and J genes are TRBV12-5 and TRBJ1-1, with 7 bases identical to TRBD1. The CDR3 spans 15 residues. Germline CDR1 reads LGHNT; CDR2 reads FRNRAP. Trimming cost V 8 bases and J 4 bases; bases outside gene matches: 13. The CDR3 here is CASQKGQLELTEAFF. In DNA, the CDR3 is TGTGCTAGTCAAAAGGGACAGCTTGAACTCACTGAAGCTTTCTTT.

The chain links TRBV7-9 to TRBJ2-7; a weak D match, TRBD2 (5 bases). Germline loops: CDR1 SEHNR, CDR2 FQNEAQ (reference sequence). V gave up 6 bases and J gave up 3 bases, with 12 bases separating them. CDR3 length: 13 amino acids. In DNA form, the CDR3 reads TGTGCCAGCAGAAAGGGAGAGTACTACGAGCAGTACTTC. Amino acids: CASRKGEYYEQYF.

There are a few counts of this clone. This chain uses TRBV7-3 with TRBJ2-2; 8 bases align to TRBD1. V lost 4 bases and J lost 4; bases outside the gene matches: 5. The CDR3 spans 15 residues. Germline V gives CDR1 SGHTA, CDR2 FQGTGA. The CDR3 loop reads CASSSTGGGTGELFF. The CDR3 DNA sequence: TGTGCCAGCAGCTCCACAGGGGGTGGCACCGGGGAGCTGTTTTTT.

The V call is TRBV30, the J call TRBJ1-1; 10 bases match TRBD1. Trimming removed 8 bases from V and 4 bases from J; junction bases left unmatched: 10. The CDR3 contains 14 residues. Germline-derived CDR1 and CDR2 are GTSNPN and SVGIG (reference sequence). The CDR3 DNA sequence: TGTGCCGGCTACGGGACAGGGGTTCGCACTGAAGCTTTCTTT. Amino acid sequence: CAGYGTGVRTEAFF.

This clone was observed a handful of times. V usage is TRBV5-4 and J usage is TRBJ2-3; 8 positions match TRBD2. Germline lookup yields CDR1 SGHNT and CDR2 YYREEE (reference sequence). There are 15 residues in the CDR3. Germline trimming cut 4 bases from V and 1 base from J; bases unmatched to any gene: 5. The CDR3 DNA sequence: TGTGCCAGCAGCCTACGGACTAGCCGCACAGATACGCAGTATTTT. Translation: CASSLRTSRTDTQYF.

The V gene is TRBV4-3, the J gene TRBJ2-5, with D possibly being TRBD1 (5 bases). The CDR3 totals 17 residues. Per germline, CDR1 LGHNA and CDR2 YSLEER. Trimming pared 2 bases from V and 3 bases from J, leaving 19 bases between. Here the CDR3 reads CASSQLRSGRWEETQYF. The CDR3 bases are TGCGCCAGCAGCCAACTGCGTTCAGGGCGGTGGGAAGAGACCCAGTACTTC.

The chain links TRBV19 to TRBJ2-7; no firm D call. Germline loops: CDR1 LNHDA, CDR2 SQIVND (reference sequence). The V end lost 5 bases, the J end lost 0 bases, and 11 bases lay between the germline ends. The CDR3 runs to 14 residues. The CDR3: CASSRQVSSYEQYF. The DNA of the CDR3 is TGTGCCAGTAGTCGTCAGGTTAGCTCCTACGAGCAGTACTTC. Full variable domain (rest looked up from reference TRBV19 and TRBJ2-7): DGGITQSPKYLFRKEGQNVTLSCEQNLNHDAMYWYRQDPGQGLRLIYYSQIVNDFQKGDIAEGYSVSREKKESFPLTVTSAQKNPTAFYLCASSRQVSSYEQYFGPGTRLTVT.

This chain connects TRBV7-8 to TRBJ2-2; 7 bases fit TRBD1. Germline CDR1 SGHVS, CDR2 FQNEAQ. The trim removed 8 bases at V and 7 bases at J, leaving 13 bases unmatched. CDR3 size: 15 residues. The CDR3 loop reads CASLAPRTGVGELFF. The CDR3 nucleotides read TGTGCCAGCCTAGCCCCCAGGACAGGCGTCGGGGAGCTGTTTTTT. The whole variable domain, filled in from reference TRBV7-8 and TRBJ2-2, reads GAGVSQSPRYKVAKRGQDVALRCDPISGHVSLFWYQQALGQGPEFLTYFQNEAQLDKSGLPSDRFFAERPEGSVSTLKIQRTQQEDSAVYLCASLAPRTGVGELFFGEGSRLTVL.

The rearrangement uses TRBV7-2 and TRBJ2-3; TRBD2 matches 10 bases. CDR1 SGHTA and CDR2 FQGNSA come from the germline V gene. The CDR3 runs to 16 residues. V dropped 3 bases and J dropped 4; count of bases not matched to a gene: 7. This chain's CDR3 is CASSLQSGGVPDTQYF. In DNA, the CDR3 is TGTGCCAGCAGCTTGCAGAGCGGGGGGGTCCCAGATACGCAGTATTTT.

This rearrangement joins TRBV28 to TRBJ1-5; TRBD1 agrees at 9 bases. Germline values: CDR1 MDHEN, CDR2 SYDVKM. The J segment lost 6 bases and the V segment lost 10 bases, leaving 10 bases of the junction unmatched. This CDR3 contains 14 residues. The CDR3 region has the DNA TGTGCCAACTCACAGGGGGCTAAGATTCAGCCCCAGCATTTT. This codes for CANSQGAKIQPQHF. Filled out from reference TRBV28 and TRBJ1-5, the complete variable domain reads DVKVTQSSRYLVKRTGEKVFLECVQDMDHENMFWYRQDPGLGLRLIYFSYDVKMKEKGDIPEGYSVSREKKERFSLILESASTNQTSMYLCANSQGAKIQPQHFGDGTRLSIL.

The rearrangement joins TRBV10-3 to TRBJ1-5; TRBD1 might be the D (6 bases). CDR3 length: 13 residues. Trimming cost V 5 bases and J 4 bases, with 9 bases left between them. Germline values: CDR1 ENHRY, CDR2 SYGVKD. The CDR3 loop reads CAISPDRNQPQHF. The DNA for the CDR3 is TGTGCCATCAGTCCGGACAGAAATCAGCCCCAGCATTTT.

The genes are TRBV27 and TRBJ1-3; TRBD1 is a possible D gene (6 bases). The CDR3 is made up of 15 amino acids. V lost 5 bases, J lost 2 bases, and 13 bases lay in between. The germline V gene has CDR1 MNHEY and CDR2 SMNVEV (reference sequence). This CDR3 is CASSAQGLPGNTIYF. The CDR3 bases are TGTGCCAGCAGTGCACAGGGTCTCCCTGGAAACACCATATATTTT.

The chain recombines TRBV7-2 with TRBJ1-2; possibly TRBD1 for D (6 bases). This CDR3 has 15 amino acids. The V end was cut by 1 base, the J end by 0 bases, with 9 bases between. The germline V gene has CDR1 SGHTA and CDR2 FQGNSA. CDR3 nucleotide sequence: TGTGCCAGCAGCTTAGAGACAGGTGCTAACTATGGCTACACCTTC. It codes for CASSLETGANYGYTF.

The rearrangement uses TRBV25-1 and TRBJ2-3, with 11 nucleotides matching TRBD1. Looked up from germline, CDR1 is MGHDK and CDR2 is SYGVNS. The CDR3 totals 16 residues. Germline trimming cut 3 bases from V and 2 bases from J; bases unmatched to any gene: 4. CDR3 sequence: CASSDIGQGATDTQYF. The CDR3 nucleotides are TGTGCCAGCAGTGATATAGGACAGGGGGCCACAGATACGCAGTATTTT.

In nucleotides, the CDR3 is TGTGCCATCAGTGCGGACAGCGATAGCAATCAGCCCCAGCATTTT. Amino acids: CAISADSDSNQPQHF. This chain links TRBV10-3 with TRBJ1-5; D might be TRBD1 (6 bases). This CDR3 is 15 amino acids long. Germline V CDR1 and CDR2: ENHRY, SYGVKD. V dropped 4 bases and J dropped 0 bases, with 10 bases sitting between them.

The chain combines TRBV7-6 with TRBJ2-1; D gene uncertain. The CDR3 consists of 13 residues. Germline CDR1 and CDR2: SGHVS and FNYEAQ. Trimming left V 0 bases short and J 8 bases short, with 8 bases between. The CDR3 nucleotides read TGTGCCAGCAGCTTAGCGTGGAGCGATGAGCAGTTCTTC. It is translated as CASSLAWSDEQFF.

This chain connects TRBV27 to TRBJ1-2; D might be TRBD1 (6 bases). Germline CDR1 reads MNHEY; CDR2 reads SMNVEV (reference sequence). V dropped 10 bases and J dropped 8 bases, with 23 bases sitting between them. The CDR3 spans 14 residues. The CDR3 loop is CATISGEVVGGYTF. The CDR3, as DNA: TGTGCCACCATCTCAGGGGAAGTGGTGGGCGGCTACACCTTC.

Note on this clone: At one end the junction does not follow the germline gene, possibly because of a read error. The chain has TRBV28 and TRBJ2-3; perhaps TRBD1 as D (5 bases). In germline, CDR1 is MDHEN, CDR2 SYDVKM. The CDR3 covers 14 residues. CDR3 nucleotide sequence: TGTGCCAGCAGTCCCTGGGGCAACACAGATATGCAGTATTTT. Translated: CASSPWGNTDMQYF.

The chain joins TRBV30 to TRBJ2-5, with TRBD2 matching over 7 bases. V was pared by 0 bases and J by 3 bases, with 7 bases of the junction left unmatched. CDR1 and CDR2 (germline): GTSNPN, SVGIG (reference sequence). CDR3 length equals 15 residues. Written as DNA, the CDR3 is TGTGCCTGGAGTGTAGGGAGGGCCATGGAAGAGACCCAGTACTTC. It translates to CAWSVGRAMEETQYF.

The gene calls are TRBV6-4 and TRBJ2-1; 8 positions agree with TRBD1. The V segment lost 4 bases and the J segment 5 bases; nucleotides outside the gene matches: 7. The CDR3 has 15 amino acids. CDR1 and CDR2 (germline): MRHNA, SNTAGT. Here the CDR3 reads CASSVGTGGNNEQFF. The CDR3 region has the DNA TGTGCCAGCAGTGTGGGAACAGGGGGGAACAATGAGCAGTTCTTC.